The 21 T cell receptor beta chains given below trace back to one sample, sequenced in a study of cytomegalovirus exposure and HLA in healthy donors. Researchers ran the PCR with 60 Vbeta and 13 Jbeta primers. Here immunoSEQ multiplex PCR was the method, and the copy in TCRdb shows in-frame clones only, minus some. This repertoire shows approximately 120,000 clones, about four fifths found once; its top ten account for about 3.5%. Input material: PBMCs. The origin of the receptors is a woman aged 40 to 50 in good health and CMV-seropositive.

This chain joins TRBV9 and TRBJ2-3, with D hard to call. Germline loops: CDR1 SGDLS, CDR2 YYNGEE. The CDR3 is 15 amino acids. Trimming removed 0 bases at V and 5 bases at J, with 13 bases between. CDR3 protein: CASSVGPGGRDTQYF. The CDR3 nucleotides are TGTGCCAGCAGCGTAGGTCCGGGTGGAAGAGATACGCAGTATTTT.

The chain couples TRBV28 to TRBJ1-2; TRBD1 agrees at 11 bases. The V gene end was trimmed by 3 bases and the J gene end by 4 bases; junction bases not matched to a gene: 4. The CDR3 loop spans 15 amino acids. From germline, CDR1 is MDHEN and CDR2 SYDVKM. The CDR3 DNA follows: TGTGCCAGCAGTTTCAGAGGGACAGGGGGCTATGGCTACACCTTC. It is translated as CASSFRGTGGYGYTF.

This chain uses TRBV29-1 with TRBJ1-2; a possible D gene is TRBD1 (6 bases). With 6 bases removed from V and 1 base from J, the gap between germline ends came to 15 bases. The CDR3 has 14 residues. Per germline, CDR1 SQVTM and CDR2 ANQGSEA. DNA for the CDR3: TGCAGCGTCGGAGACAGGAGTAATAACTATGGCTACACCTTC. As protein: CSVGDRSNNYGYTF.

The J gene is TRBJ1-2, the V gene TRBV4-1; D gene unclear. The germline CDR1 and CDR2 sequences are MGHRA and YSYEKL. The CDR3 loop spans 15 amino acids. The germline V and J ends were trimmed by 1 base and 0 bases, with 9 bases remaining between them. For the CDR3, the DNA is TGCGCCAGCAGCCAAGGGGCAGGTTCTAACTATGGCTACACCTTC. It is translated as CASSQGAGSNYGYTF.

This rearrangement joins TRBV30 to TRBJ1-5, with a possible D match to TRBD1 (6 bases). CDR1 and CDR2 (germline): GTSNPN, SVGIG (reference sequence). Deletions cut 1 base from V and 4 bases from J, with 8 bases between. The CDR3 runs to 13 residues. CDR3 bases: TGTGCCTGGAGTGAACAGGGTAATCAGCCCCAGCATTTT. Translating it yields CAWSEQGNQPQHF. Filled out from reference TRBV30 and TRBJ1-5, the complete variable domain reads SQTIHQWPATLVQPVGSPLSLECTVEGTSNPNLYWYRQAAGRGLQLLFYSVGIGQISSEVPQNLSASRPQDRQFILSSKKLLLSDSGFYLCAWSEQGNQPQHFGDGTRLSIL.

The chain combines TRBV27 with TRBJ2-1, with a weak D call TRBD1 (6 bases). The CDR3 sequence is 13 residues long. Germline V lookup: CDR1 MNHEY, CDR2 SMNVEV (reference sequence). V was trimmed by 6 bases and J by 4 bases, leaving 10 bases between them. The CDR3 spells CASRITGYNEQFF. DNA of the CDR3: TGTGCCAGCAGAATCACAGGGTACAATGAGCAGTTCTTC.

In its sample, this clone was seen once. V is TRBV29-1 and J is TRBJ2-1; 7 bases are a match to TRBD1. V gave up 5 bases and J gave up 1 base; unmatched junction bases: 5. The CDR3 runs to 14 residues. Germline CDR1 reads SQVTM; CDR2 reads ANQGSEA. This CDR3 reads CSVRPGGSYNEQFF. Here the CDR3 DNA reads TGCAGCGTTAGGCCAGGGGGTTCCTACAATGAGCAGTTCTTC.

The chain has TRBV15 and TRBJ2-3; 7 nucleotides line up with TRBD2. V was pared by 6 bases and J by 4 bases, with 19 bases of the junction left unmatched. The CDR3 has 18 residues. Germline CDR1 and CDR2: LNHNV and YYDKDF (reference sequence). The CDR3 spells CATSRKGPGGLRSDTQYF. The CDR3 nucleotides read TGTGCCACCAGTAGGAAGGGGCCGGGAGGCCTCCGATCAGATACGCAGTATTTT. Drawing the rest from reference TRBV15 and TRBJ2-3, the complete variable domain is DAMVIQNPRYQVTQFGKPVTLSCSQTLNHNVMYWYQQKSSQAPKLLFHYYDKDFNNEADTPDNFQSRRPNTSFCFLDIRSPGLGDTAMYLCATSRKGPGGLRSDTQYFGPGTRLTVL.

The chain links TRBV13 to TRBJ2-3; TRBD2 agrees at 9 bases. V shed 5 bases and J 2 bases; nucleotides not matched to a gene: 14. Germline V gives CDR1 PRHDT, CDR2 FYEKMQ (reference sequence). CDR3 length: 18 residues. CDR3 sequence: CASSTGLARWASTDTQYF. CDR3 nucleotide sequence: TGTGCCAGCAGCACGGGACTAGCTCGGTGGGCTTCCACAGATACGCAGTATTTT.

This clone was counted only a few times. The chain is built from TRBV4-2 and TRBJ2-1, with 7 bases identical to TRBD2. This CDR3 is built from 14 residues. V lost 6 bases and J lost 8; bases outside the gene matches: 10. CDR1 and CDR2 from the germline V gene are LGHNA and YNFKEQ. CDR3 DNA sequence: TGTGCCAGCAGTCAACTAGGGGAGGGCGATGAGCAGTTCTTC. Amino acid sequence: CASSQLGEGDEQFF.

The J gene is TRBJ2-7, the V gene TRBV7-9; 8 positions match TRBD2. This CDR3 contains 14 residues. Germline V gene data show CDR1 as SEHNR and CDR2 as FQNEAQ (reference sequence). V was clipped by 7 bases and J by 6 bases; unmatched bases: 11. The CDR3 DNA follows: TGTGCCAGCAACCAACAGGGTCGGGGGGGCGAGCAGTACTTC. It specifies CASNQQGRGGEQYF.

This chain links TRBV4-1 with TRBJ1-5; TRBD1 is a possible D gene (5 bases). Germline CDR1 is MGHRA and CDR2 is YSYEKL. V shed 1 base and J shed 4 bases, with 14 bases lying between them. The CDR3 spans 16 residues. CDR3 DNA: TGCGCCAGCAGCCAAGCCCCGGACAAATTTAATCAGCCCCAGCATTTT. Its translation is CASSQAPDKFNQPQHF.

V is TRBV4-1 and J is TRBJ2-6; D is uncertain. The CDR3 runs 16 residues. CDR1 MGHRA and CDR2 YSYEKL come from the germline V gene. V lost 0 bases and J 0 bases, leaving 6 bases between the germline ends. The CDR3 DNA is TGCGCCAGCAGCCAAGAATATCCCTCTGGGGCCAACGTCCTGACTTTC. It translates to CASSQEYPSGANVLTF.

The chain recombines TRBV10-3 with TRBJ2-3, with D possibly being TRBD1 (6 bases). Germline V CDR1 and CDR2: ENHRY, SYGVKD. Trimming left V 4 bases short and J 1 base short, with 18 bases between. CDR3 size: 17 residues. CDR3 region: CAISVLTGKGGTDTQYF. The CDR3 DNA follows: TGTGCCATCAGTGTTTTGACGGGCAAGGGGGGCACAGATACGCAGTATTTT.

The V call is TRBV9, the J call TRBJ2-7; D is perhaps TRBD1 (6 bases). With 3 bases removed from V and 2 bases from J, the gap between germline ends came to 12 bases. CDR1 is SGDLS, CDR2 YYNGEE, per germline. This CDR3 comprises 14 residues. CDR3 sequence: CASSGQDRTYEQYF. CDR3 nucleotides: TGTGCCAGCAGCGGACAGGACAGAACCTACGAGCAGTACTTC.

The chain uses TRBV18 and TRBJ2-3; a possible D gene is TRBD2 (5 bases). The CDR3 runs to 17 residues. The V end was cut by 3 bases, the J end by 2 bases, with 18 bases between. Per germline, CDR1 KGHSH and CDR2 LQKENI. CDR3 in amino acids: CASSPAGNHRYTDTQYF. In DNA, the CDR3 is TGTGCCAGCTCACCTGCCGGGAACCACCGTTACACAGATACGCAGTATTTT.

The chain is built from TRBV6-5 and TRBJ2-2; D perhaps matches TRBD2 (5 bases). This CDR3 is built from 14 residues. CDR1 is MNHEY, CDR2 SVGAGI, per germline. V shed 6 bases and J shed 8 bases, with 16 bases lying between them. CDR3 amino acids: CASSHDYNEGELFF. The DNA of the CDR3 is TGTGCCAGCAGCCACGACTACAACGAGGGGGAGCTGTTTTTT.

The rearrangement links TRBV7-8 to TRBJ2-7, with D perhaps TRBD1 (6 bases). This CDR3 spans 18 amino acids. V shed 2 bases and J shed 3 bases, with 23 bases lying between them. Germline V gene lookup returns CDR1 SGHVS and CDR2 FQNEAQ. This chain's CDR3 is CASSLTYAGRDTIYEQYF. As DNA, the CDR3 is TGTGCCAGCAGCTTAACCTACGCTGGCCGGGACACTATCTACGAGCAGTACTTC.

The CDR3 sequence: CASSLRQAVRGYTF. CDR3 coding DNA: TGTGCCAGTAGTCTCCGACAGGCTGTGAGAGGCTACACCTTC. The rearrangement joins TRBV19 to TRBJ1-2; a weak D match, TRBD1 (6 bases). CDR1 is LNHDA and CDR2 is SQIVND in the germline V gene (reference sequence). The ends were cut back, 5 bases at V and 8 bases at J, with 18 bases in the middle. This CDR3 is built from 14 residues.

The rearrangement uses TRBV27 and TRBJ2-1, with 9 bases matching TRBD2. Germline V lookup: CDR1 MNHEY, CDR2 SMNVEV (reference sequence). J lost 4 bases, V lost 5 bases, and 9 bases had no gene match. The CDR3 is made up of 16 amino acids. CDR3 protein: CASSEVVTSGYNEQFF. In DNA form, the CDR3 reads TGTGCCAGCAGTGAGGTGGTGACTAGCGGTTACAATGAGCAGTTCTTC.

The chain combines TRBV19 with TRBJ2-7; 11 bases fit TRBD2. This CDR3 spans 15 amino acids. Germline lookup yields CDR1 LNHDA and CDR2 SQIVND (reference sequence). V shed 6 bases and J 4 bases; nucleotides not matched to a gene: 8. The CDR3 here is CASSPTSGISYEQYF. The DNA of the CDR3 is TGTGCCAGTAGCCCGACTAGCGGGATTTCATACGAGCAGTACTTC.